Sequencing of this T cell receptor beta chain was carried out in a study of blood T cell repertoires in COVID-19. CDR1 is SGHNT, CDR2 YENEEA, per germline. The CDR3 totals 14 residues. Between the trimmed V and J ends, which lost 5 bases and 3 bases, there was a span of 13 bases. Method: immunoSEQ multiplex PCR; TCRdb's copy keeps in-frame clones and lacks some. The sample yields under 150,000 clones, 75% to 90% seen once. Sequenced input: PBMCs or T cells enriched from blood (not recorded which). The V call is TRBV11-3, the J call TRBJ2-5; weak D call: TRBD1 (6 bases). The receptor was derived from a man aged 50-60 years in a cohort exposed to, infected with or recovered from COVID-19 (not recorded which). CDR3 protein: CASSRTGREETQYF. CDR3 coding DNA: TGTGCCAGCAGCCGAACAGGGCGGGAAGAGACCCAGTACTTC.